The 23 T cell receptor beta chains listed next were all sequenced from one sample in a study of neoadjuvant anti-PD-1 for oral cavity cancer. Clones were read by immunoSEQ multiplex PCR, and TCRdb kept only the in-frame ones, dropping some. The sample has some 11,000 clones; about 60% are singletons. The specimen was tumor tissue, collected before nivolumab (anti-PD-1) treatment. Receptor source: a person between 35 and 79 years old with oral cavity squamous cell carcinoma. The donor label of this sample is uncertain.

The chain uses TRBV9 and TRBJ2-5, with TRBD2 matching over 9 bases. The CDR3 has 16 residues. J lost 3 bases, V lost 4 bases, and 10 bases had no gene match. Germline CDR1 reads SGDLS; CDR2 reads YYNGEE. The CDR3 DNA reads TGTGCCAGCAGCCGGGGCGCGGGAGGGCCGGAAGAGACCCAGTACTTC. Residues: CASSRGAGGPEETQYF.

The chain links TRBV19 to TRBJ2-5, with D unresolved. The CDR3 has 17 amino acids. CDR1 and CDR2 (germline): LNHDA, SQIVND (reference sequence). Trimming cost V 0 bases and J 5 bases, with 19 bases left between them. CDR3 residues: CASSIDSTPGPRETQYF. The DNA for the CDR3 is TGTGCCAGTAGTATAGATAGCACCCCGGGCCCTCGGGAGACCCAGTACTTC.

The genes are TRBV5-1 and TRBJ1-1, with 9 positions matching TRBD1. CDR3 length: 15 residues. CDR1 is SGHRS and CDR2 is YFSETQ in the germline V gene. Unmatched junction bases numbered 9, after V lost 3 bases and J lost 6 bases. The CDR3: CASSSHGRQGAEAFF. CDR3 sequence (DNA): TGCGCCAGCAGCTCCCACGGAAGACAGGGGGCTGAAGCTTTCTTT.

V and J are TRBV5-1 and TRBJ2-7; perhaps TRBD1 as D (6 bases). V lost 4 bases to trimming and J lost 5 bases, with 16 bases between them. The CDR3 totals 14 residues. Germline V gene data show CDR1 as SGHRS and CDR2 as YFSETQ. In nucleotides, the CDR3 is TGCGCCAGCAGCATCTACAGGGTGCAGGACGAGCAGTACTTC. Residues: CASSIYRVQDEQYF.

The chain has TRBV30 and TRBJ2-1; 7 bases match TRBD2. The CDR3 runs to 14 residues. Germline-derived CDR1 and CDR2 are GTSNPN and SVGIG (reference sequence). Germline trimming cut 8 bases from V and 3 bases from J; bases unmatched to any gene: 10. CDR3 region: CARGRDYNYNEQFF. CDR3 sequence (DNA): TGTGCCCGGGGCCGGGACTACAACTACAATGAGCAGTTCTTC.

This clone qualifies as medium-sized. The chain has TRBV29-1 and TRBJ1-6, with a tentative D call TRBD1 (6 bases). This CDR3 is built from 14 residues. Trimming took off 4 bases at V and 10 bases at J, with 17 bases between the two ends. From germline, CDR1 is SQVTM and CDR2 ANQGSEA. CDR3 nucleotide sequence: TGCAGCGTTGCGTTGGGGGCGACGGGGTCACCCCTCCACTTT. Protein sequence: CSVALGATGSPLHF.

The genes are TRBV28 and TRBJ2-1, with TRBD2 as a possible D gene (6 bases). Germline assignment: CDR1 MDHEN and CDR2 SYDVKM. The germline V and J ends were trimmed by 6 bases and 7 bases, with 10 bases remaining between them. CDR3 length: 12 residues. The CDR3 spells CASRAGGNEQFF. In nucleotides, the CDR3 is TGTGCCAGCAGGGCCGGGGGAAATGAGCAGTTCTTC.

V gene TRBV7-3 combines with J gene TRBJ1-3; D uncertain. The CDR3 runs to 15 residues. Germline CDR1 is SGHTA and CDR2 is FQGTGA. V lost 4 bases and J lost 0, with 10 bases in between. The CDR3 protein is CASSSTAASGNTIYF. The DNA for the CDR3 is TGTGCCAGCAGCTCTACAGCCGCCTCTGGAAACACCATATATTTT. Full variable domain (missing parts from reference TRBV7-3 and TRBJ1-3): GAGVSQTPSNKVTEKGKYVELRCDPISGHTALYWYRQSLGQGPEFLIYFQGTGAADDSGLPNDRFFAVRPEGSVSTLKIQRTERGDSAVYLCASSSTAASGNTIYFGEGSWLTVV.

This clone was picked up a small number of times. This sequence joins TRBV6-4 and TRBJ2-1; D ambiguous. The CDR3 sequence is 15 residues long. V was shortened by 4 bases and J by 0 bases, with 10 bases between the two germline ends. The germline CDR1 and CDR2 sequences are MRHNA and SNTAGT. The CDR3 region is CASSVGPSSYNEQFF. The CDR3 bases are TGTGCCAGCAGTGTTGGTCCTAGCTCCTACAATGAGCAGTTCTTC.

The chain combines TRBV6-1 with TRBJ1-1, with TRBD1 as a possible D gene (5 bases). Germline V CDR1 and CDR2: MNHNS, SASEGT. The V end was cut by 3 bases, the J end by 9 bases, with 11 bases between. There are 12 residues in the CDR3. As DNA, the CDR3 is TGTGCCAGCAGTGAGGGGACCACAAAAGCTTTCTTT. Its protein product is CASSEGTTKAFF.

A few counts support this clone. V gene TRBV4-2 combines with J gene TRBJ2-7; D gene unclear. The CDR3 runs 13 residues. Trimming stripped 3 bases from V and 6 bases from J, with 12 bases between. The germline V gene encodes CDR1 LGHNA and CDR2 YNFKEQ. Here the CDR3 reads CASSQRDSPEQYF. The CDR3 DNA follows: TGTGCCAGCAGCCAGAGAGATAGCCCCGAGCAGTACTTC.

The chain is built from TRBV5-3 and TRBJ1-2; D may be TRBD1 (6 bases). TRBV5-3 is recorded as an ORF, its role being uncertain. The CDR3 has 14 residues. Trimming cost V 8 bases and J 8 bases, with 22 bases left between them. The CDR3 sequence: CASSPERQGRGYTF. The CDR3 DNA reads as TGTGCCAGCAGCCCGGAGCGGCAGGGGAGAGGCTACACCTTC.

This rearrangement joins TRBV2 to TRBJ2-7, with unresolved D. The V end was cut by 8 bases, the J end by 3 bases, with 8 bases between. CDR1 is SNHLY, CDR2 FYNNEI, per germline. The CDR3 is made up of 11 amino acids. The chain's CDR3 is CASRFGYEQYF. DNA for the CDR3: TGTGCCAGCCGCTTCGGCTACGAGCAGTACTTC. Using reference TRBV2 and TRBJ2-7 for the parts outside the CDR3, the full variable domain is EPEVTQTPSHQVTQMGQEVILRCVPISNHLYFYWYRQILGQKVEFLVSFYNNEISEKSEIFDDQFSVERPDGSNFTLKIRSTKLEDSAMYFCASRFGYEQYFGPGTRLTVT.

The gene calls are TRBV19 and TRBJ1-1, with 8 bases matching TRBD1. Germline V gene sequence: CDR1 LNHDA, CDR2 SQIVND (reference sequence). The junction had 4 bases not matched to a gene; V was cut back by 3 bases and J by 7 bases. The CDR3 sequence is 13 residues long. The CDR3 nucleotides read TGTGCCAGTAGTATCACAGGGGGGAGTGAAGCTTTCTTT. It encodes CASSITGGSEAFF.

The chain carries TRBV19 and TRBJ2-1, with TRBD2 identical over 8 bases. CDR1 and CDR2 (germline): LNHDA, SQIVND (reference sequence). The V gene end was trimmed by 5 bases and the J gene end by 9 bases; junction bases not matched to a gene: 12. CDR3 length equals 15 residues. DNA of the CDR3: TGTGCCAGTAGTCTGACTAGCGCCTCACGGGGTGAGCAGTTCTTC. Protein product: CASSLTSASRGEQFF.

This rearrangement joins TRBV6-5 to TRBJ2-7, with 7 bases aligning to TRBD2. Germline CDR1 reads MNHEY; CDR2 reads SVGAGI. V lost 0 bases and J lost 3; bases outside the gene matches: 5. This CDR3 has 15 residues. The CDR3 sequence: CASSYSGGSNYEQYF. For the CDR3, the DNA is TGTGCCAGCAGTTACTCTGGCGGGAGTAACTACGAGCAGTACTTC.

This clone came up once. The rearrangement uses TRBV2 and TRBJ2-1, with 14 bases aligning to TRBD2. The V gene's germline CDR1 is SNHLY and CDR2 FYNNEI. J gave up 10 bases and V 4 bases, and 6 bases lay outside the gene matches. CDR3 length: 15 amino acids. CDR3 in amino acids: CASSVTSGGAGEQFF. The CDR3 DNA is TGTGCCAGCAGTGTGACTAGCGGGGGGGCAGGAGAGCAGTTCTTC.

This clone has only a few counts. The gene calls are TRBV7-2 and TRBJ1-2, with a weak D call TRBD1 (5 bases). Germline V gene data show CDR1 as SGHTA and CDR2 as FQGNSA. The CDR3 runs 14 residues. Trimming took 1 base from V and 4 from J, leaving 10 bases between them. The CDR3 DNA is TGTGCCAGCAGCTTAGGGGGGGTCGTCTATGGCTACACCTTC. It encodes CASSLGGVVYGYTF.

This sequence joins TRBV27 and TRBJ2-1; 9 bases match TRBD2. The CDR3 loop spans 18 amino acids. Unmatched junction bases numbered 10, after V lost 2 bases and J lost 2 bases. CDR1 is MNHEY, CDR2 SMNVEV, per germline (reference sequence). The CDR3 region has the DNA TGTGCCAGCAGTTTAAGGAGCGGGGGGCATAACGCCTACAATGAGCAGTTCTTC. Encoded protein: CASSLRSGGHNAYNEQFF.

V and J are TRBV11-1 and TRBJ2-6; D might be TRBD1 (5 bases). V was shortened by 10 bases and J by 0 bases, with 16 bases between the two germline ends. Per the germline V gene, CDR1 is SGHAT and CDR2 is FQDESV (reference sequence). CDR3 length equals 16 residues. The chain's CDR3 is CATLGESISGANVLTF. CDR3 DNA sequence: TGTGCCACCCTAGGGGAATCTATCTCTGGGGCCAACGTCCTGACTTTC.

This clone is a singleton in its sample. The chain carries TRBV5-1 and TRBJ2-2; perhaps D is TRBD1 or TRBD2 (6 bases each). CDR3 length: 17 residues. The V end lost 4 bases, the J end lost 1 base, and 17 bases lay between the germline ends. Per the germline V gene, CDR1 is SGHRS and CDR2 is YFSETQ. The CDR3 nucleotides are TGCGCCAGCAGCAGGGGGGTGAGACTAAAGAACACCGGGGAGCTGTTTTTT. Its protein is CASSRGVRLKNTGELFF. Complete variable domain (other parts from reference TRBV5-1 and TRBJ2-2): KAGVTQTPRYLIKTRGQQVTLSCSPISGHRSVSWYQQTPGQGLQFLFEYFSETQRNKGNFPGRFSGRQFSNSRSEMNVSTLELGDSALYLCASSRGVRLKNTGELFFGEGSRLTVL.

This chain uses TRBV11-2 with TRBJ2-7; D gene uncertain. CDR1 and CDR2 from the germline V gene are SGHAT and FQNNGV. V dropped 3 bases and J dropped 6 bases, with 9 bases sitting between them. The CDR3 length is 12 residues. The CDR3 coding sequence is TGTGCCAGCAGCTTGGCCGGCGGCGAGCAGTACTTC. It encodes CASSLAGGEQYF.

The chain joins TRBV5-1 to TRBJ1-2; TRBD1 matches 8 bases. The CDR3 totals 15 residues. CDR1 and CDR2 from the germline V gene are SGHRS and YFSETQ. V trimming: 4 bases; J trimming: 2 bases; junction bases outside the gene matches: 7. CDR3 DNA: TGCGCCAGCAGCGGGGCCCGGGACAGGAACTATGGCTACACCTTC. Its translation: CASSGARDRNYGYTF.